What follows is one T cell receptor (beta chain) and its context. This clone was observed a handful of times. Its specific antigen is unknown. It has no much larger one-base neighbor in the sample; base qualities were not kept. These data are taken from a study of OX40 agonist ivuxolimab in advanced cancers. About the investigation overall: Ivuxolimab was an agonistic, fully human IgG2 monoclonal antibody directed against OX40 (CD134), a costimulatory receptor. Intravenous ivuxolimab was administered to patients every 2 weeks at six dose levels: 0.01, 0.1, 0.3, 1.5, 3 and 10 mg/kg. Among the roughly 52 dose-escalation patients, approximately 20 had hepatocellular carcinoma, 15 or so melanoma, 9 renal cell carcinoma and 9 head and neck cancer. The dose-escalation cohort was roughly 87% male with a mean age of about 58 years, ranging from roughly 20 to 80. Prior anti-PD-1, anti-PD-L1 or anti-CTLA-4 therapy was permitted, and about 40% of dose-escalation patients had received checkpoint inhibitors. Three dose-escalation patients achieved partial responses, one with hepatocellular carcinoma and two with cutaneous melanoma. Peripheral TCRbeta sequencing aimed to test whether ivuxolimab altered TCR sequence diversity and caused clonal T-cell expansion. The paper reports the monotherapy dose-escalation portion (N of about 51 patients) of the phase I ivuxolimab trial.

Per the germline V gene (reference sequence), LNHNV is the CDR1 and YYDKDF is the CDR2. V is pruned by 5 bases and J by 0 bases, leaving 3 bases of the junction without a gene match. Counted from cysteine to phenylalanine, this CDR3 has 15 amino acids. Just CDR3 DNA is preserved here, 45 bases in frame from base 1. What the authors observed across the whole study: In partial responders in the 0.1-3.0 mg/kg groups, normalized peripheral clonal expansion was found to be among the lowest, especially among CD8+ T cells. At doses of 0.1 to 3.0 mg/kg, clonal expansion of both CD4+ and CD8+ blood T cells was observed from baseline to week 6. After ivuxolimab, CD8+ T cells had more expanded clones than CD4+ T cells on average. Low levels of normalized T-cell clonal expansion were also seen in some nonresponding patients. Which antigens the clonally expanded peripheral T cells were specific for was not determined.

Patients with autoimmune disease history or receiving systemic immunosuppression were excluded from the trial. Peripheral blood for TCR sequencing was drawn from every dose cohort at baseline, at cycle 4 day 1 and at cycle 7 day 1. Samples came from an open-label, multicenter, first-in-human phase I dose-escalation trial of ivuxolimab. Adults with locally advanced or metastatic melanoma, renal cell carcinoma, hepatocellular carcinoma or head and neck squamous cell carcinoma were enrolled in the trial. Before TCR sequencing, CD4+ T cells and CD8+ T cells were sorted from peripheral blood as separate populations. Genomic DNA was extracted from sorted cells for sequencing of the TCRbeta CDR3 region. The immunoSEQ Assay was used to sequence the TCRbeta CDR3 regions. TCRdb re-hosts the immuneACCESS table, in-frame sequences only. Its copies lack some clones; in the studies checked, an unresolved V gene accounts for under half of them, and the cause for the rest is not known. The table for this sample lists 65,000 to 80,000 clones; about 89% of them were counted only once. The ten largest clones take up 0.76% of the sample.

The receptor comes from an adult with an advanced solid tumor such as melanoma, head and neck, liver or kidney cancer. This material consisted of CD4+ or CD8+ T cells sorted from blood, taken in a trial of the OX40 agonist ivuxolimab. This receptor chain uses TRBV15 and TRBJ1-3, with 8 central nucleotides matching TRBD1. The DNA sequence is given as TGTGCCACCAGCGCGGACAGGGCCTCTGGAAACACCATATATTTT. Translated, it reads CATSADRASGNTIYF.